The clone carrying this T cell receptor (beta chain) was detected once. This same CDR3 is encoded by further DNA sequences in the sample. The data are from a study of cytomegalovirus exposure and HLA in healthy donors. The CDR3 is made up of 16 amino acids. The V gene's germline CDR1 is SGHNT and CDR2 YYREEE (reference sequence). Trimming cost V 1 base and J 0 bases, with 12 bases left between them. The PCR employed 60 Vbeta primers together with 13 Jbeta primers. Using immunoSEQ multiplex PCR, the repertoire was profiled, and TCRdb retains in-frame clones only, with some absent. This table holds approximately 110,000 clones, over 75% found once.

Sample: PBMCs. J is TRBJ2-3 and V is TRBV5-4; weak D call: TRBD1 (7 bases). This TCR derives from a human donor in good health. In nucleotides, the CDR3 is TGTGCCAGCAGCTTGATGTCAGGGGGGAGCACAGATACGCAGTATTTT. Translation gives CASSLMSGGSTDTQYF.